What follows is one T cell receptor beta chain and its context. There is no known antigen for this receptor. No per-base quality is available; no much larger clone lies one base away. Library prep was done by 5' RACE. Sequencing was carried out with an Illumina HiSeq 2500. The second PCR ran for roughly 7 to 12 cycles and used a J-beta primer mix along with a sample-barcoded 5' primer. Each TCR beta cDNA molecule received a unique molecular identifier from a template-switch 5' adaptor carrying 12 random nucleotides. At least 2.5 million CDR3-containing paired-end reads were obtained from each sample. First-strand cDNA synthesis was performed from all RNA using the Mint cDNA synthesis kit, with priming by a TRBC-specific oligonucleotide. After uracil-DNA glycosylase treatment, a first 18-cycle PCR used universal primers M1SS and BC2_uni_R on all cDNA. From the authors' description of their analysis: Each sample was normalized by randomly selecting 1 million high-quality reads, each carrying a distinct molecular identifier. Instead of being binned into consensus sequences, reads with shared molecular identifiers were discarded. MiTCR, set to a Q25 quality threshold and the strictest error-elimination algorithm, was used for CDR3 identification, clonotype clustering and error correction. A nonparametric unseen species model using Euler transformation provided a lower-bound estimate of total TCR beta diversity. TCRdb took the public reads, trimmed them with fastp at Q25, ran MiXCR for clone calling and kept in-frame beta chains. Identical CDR3 protein sequences are pooled into one entry, listed with their most common genes and DNA. The V and J calls, along with clone size, are taken from TCRdb and not from the paper's own processing. The sample table records around 790,000 distinct CDR3 sequences; under 45% of these occur just once. Under 20% of the sample is taken by the ten largest.

The sample belongs to a study of blood T cells in healthy people across ages (dated by TCRdb to between 2014 and 2016). Describing the broader study: In model experiments, template switching captured about one uniquely barcoded TCR beta cDNA molecule for every two T cells. Using deep sequencing normalized with unique cDNA molecular identifiers, the study measured how TCR beta repertoire diversity changes with age. Four age groups were formed from the donors: young (average approximately 15 years), middle-aged (approximately 40), aged (62) and long-lived (about 75). To avoid experimental bias, donors of different ages were distributed randomly across sequencing lanes. The study analyzed two additional independent replicas of 1 million unique cDNA reads from the same blood draw for two donors, one aged 18 to 29 and one aged 80 or older.

Spanning cysteine to phenylalanine, the CDR3 consists of 16 amino acids. The DNA shown is the 48-base CDR3, in frame from base 1. As encoded in the germline V gene (reference sequence), CDR1 is DFQATT while CDR2 is SNEGSKA. V was cut back by 1 base and J by 4 bases, leaving a gap of 17 bases between them. What the authors observed across the whole study: Estimates of total diversity from one million sequenced T cells were regarded as lower bounds and underestimates. Compared with the aged group, the long-lived group had more naive CD4+ T cells, fewer expanded clones and increased TCR diversity, a pattern suggesting age selection. The CMV infection status of donors was not known, potentially confounding age-related changes in expanded clonotypes. Observed TCR beta diversity per million T cells fell roughly linearly with age, and a significant reduction was already apparent by age around 39. Observed TCR beta diversity correlated strongly with the percentage of naive T cells measured by flow cytometry. Conclusive comparison of naive and antigen-experienced compartments was prevented by the profiling of bulk unsorted PBMCs.

Systemically healthy Caucasian individuals from Russia, about 38 in total and aged 6 to 90 years, were included as donors. Approximately 9 milliliters of peripheral blood were collected from each donor into EDTA-treated Vacutainer tubes. Ficoll-Paque density-gradient centrifugation was used to isolate PBMCs, with at least 6.5 million per sample. Total RNA was extracted from PBMCs with Trizol reagent, with at least 6 micrograms obtained per sample. For every donor, flow cytometry on a PBMC aliquot measured the percentage of naive CD45RAhigh/CD27high T cells. The source is a man aged 60 to 75 in good health. Sequencing input: blood. Recombination connected TRBV20-1 to TRBJ2-1; the D segment cannot be called with confidence. For the CDR3, the sequence is CSARVPVGFLYNEQFF. The nucleotide sequence is given as TGCAGTGCTAGAGTACCCGTTGGATTCCTTTACAATGAGCAGTTCTTC.